The clone carrying this T cell receptor beta chain occurred a few times. Original processing notes: By means of reference gene primer amplification, nucleated cell counts were estimated. Libraries were prepared by immunoSEQ multiplex PCR; TCRdb keeps only in-frame clonotypes and omits some of them. Clonal size and the V and J genes are those of that table, whereas D and trimming came from the DNA. This sample has roughly 14,000 clones, with 80% to 90% found just once. The data originate from a study of blood T cell repertoires in COVID-19. Study-level background: From the United States, Italy and Spain came samples of acute and convalescent COVID-19. PBMCs, B-cell-depleted T cells, or T cells were the source of the cDNA or gDNA that made up the material.

This CDR3 comprises 18 residues. Germline values: CDR1 MDHEN, CDR2 SYDVKM. V shed 7 bases, J shed 0 bases, and the junction held 14 bases outside the gene matches. This TCR was sampled from a woman aged 50 to 60 with active or convalescent COVID-19. The source material was peripheral blood. V usage is TRBV28 and J usage is TRBJ1-1, with 10 bases identical to TRBD1. This chain's CDR3 is CASNKFGTGEKVNTEAFF. The CDR3, as DNA: TGTGCCAGCAACAAATTTGGGACAGGGGAAAAGGTGAACACTGAAGCTTTCTTT.